The 31 T cell receptor beta chains given below trace back to one sample, sequenced in a study of T cells in Graves' hyperthyroidism and ophthalmopathy. Amplification of TCR beta CDR3 regions was performed using RNA transcripts as template. The HTBI primer set was used in a first-round RT-PCR of the TCR CDR3. TCRdb passed the multiplex PCR reads through MiXCR, listing each CDR3 protein once. The sample shows roughly 500,000 distinct CDR3 sequences, roughly 13% of them seen only once. The specimen was blood. These receptors all stem from a woman aged 30 to 39 with Graves' hyperthyroidism that later progressed to Graves' ophthalmopathy.

This chain links TRBV20-1 with TRBJ2-1; 8 bases align to TRBD2. After removal of 5 bases from V and 7 bases from J, the junction contained 13 bases not matched to a gene. Germline V gives CDR1 DFQATT, CDR2 SNEGSKA (reference sequence). This CDR3 has 15 residues. The CDR3 DNA sequence: TGCAGTGCTGGGGTCCGCGGGAGGCCCGGGAATGAGCAGTTCTTC. This sequence encodes CSAGVRGRPGNEQFF.

This clonotype was counted at least ten times. The J gene is TRBJ2-1, the V gene TRBV6-2 or TRBV6-3, with no clear D. Germline assignment: CDR1 MNHEY and CDR2 SVGEGT. V lost 6 bases, J lost 9 bases, and 12 bases lay in between. The CDR3 covers 12 residues. CDR3 coding DNA: TGTGCCAGCAGCTGGAGAACTGGTGAGCAGTTCTTC. Protein product: CASSWRTGEQFF.

This clonotype was observed a few times. CDR3: CAISPRDDTGELFF. As DNA, the CDR3 is TGTGCCATCAGTCCCCGGGACGACACCGGGGAGCTGTTTTTT. The chain has TRBV10-3 and TRBJ2-2, with D tentatively TRBD1 or TRBD2 (5 bases each). Per germline, CDR1 ENHRY and CDR2 SYGVKD. The ends were cut back, 5 bases at V and 3 bases at J, with 10 bases in the middle. This CDR3 is built from 14 residues.

This clonotype appeared a few times. The chain couples TRBV7-2 to TRBJ2-1; 10 bases align to TRBD2. V dropped 3 bases and J dropped 0; count of bases not matched to a gene: 14. The V gene's germline CDR1 is SGHTA and CDR2 FQGNSA. CDR3 length: 20 residues. CDR3 in amino acids: CASSFLAGGEGGSSYNEQFF. CDR3 DNA sequence: TGTGCCAGCAGCTTTTTAGCGGGAGGTGAGGGGGGGAGCTCCTACAATGAGCAGTTCTTC.

The chain links TRBV2 to TRBJ2-3, with 9 bases matching TRBD1. V lost 7 bases, J lost 3 bases, and 8 bases stayed unmatched. Germline V gives CDR1 SNHLY, CDR2 FYNNEI. The length of the CDR3 is 15 residues. The CDR3, as DNA: TGTGCCAGCAACCTGGACAGGGGAATGACAGATACGCAGTATTTT. Translation gives CASNLDRGMTDTQYF.

The gene calls are TRBV12-3 or TRBV12-4 and TRBJ2-1; tentatively, D is TRBD1 (6 bases). The CDR3 is made up of 15 amino acids. V gave up 6 bases and J gave up 5 bases, with 17 bases separating them. CDR3 bases: TGTGCCAGCAGGGAACAGGGAAGAAACGACAATGAGCAGTTCTTC. Encoded protein: CASREQGRNDNEQFF.

This clonotype appeared many times. V is TRBV28 and J is TRBJ1-2; D ambiguous. CDR1 MDHEN and CDR2 SYDVKM come from the germline V gene. Trimming pared 2 bases from V and 4 bases from J, leaving 14 bases between. This CDR3 region has 15 residues. The CDR3: CASSLGRLGSYGYTF. Written as DNA, the CDR3 is TGTGCCAGCAGTTTAGGTCGACTGGGGAGCTATGGCTACACCTTC.

This clonotype was seen repeatedly, ten times or more. V is TRBV10-3 and J is TRBJ2-3; weak D call: TRBD2 (6 bases). Looked up from germline, CDR1 is ENHRY and CDR2 is SYGVKD. V was pared by 0 bases and J by 4 bases, with 14 bases between. The CDR3 sequence is 16 residues long. CDR3 in DNA: TGTGCCATCAGTGAGTCGAGAGCGGGCAGTTCAGATACGCAGTATTTT. This encodes CAISESRAGSSDTQYF.

The table lists this clonotype with many counts. The V gene is TRBV10-3, the J gene TRBJ1-1, with D unclear. The CDR3 loop spans 13 amino acids. Germline V gene data show CDR1 as ENHRY and CDR2 as SYGVKD. The V and J ends lost 7 bases and 3 bases respectively, with 12 bases between them. CDR3 region: CAITALSDTEAFF. The CDR3 nucleotides are TGTGCCATCACGGCGCTCTCGGACACTGAAGCTTTCTTT.

This clonotype has a count of ten or more. The chain links TRBV6-1 to TRBJ1-1; no definite D call. From germline, CDR1 is MNHNS and CDR2 SASEGT. This CDR3 has 15 amino acids. The V gene lost 6 bases and the J gene lost 0 bases, with 14 bases spanning the gap. The DNA for the CDR3 is TGTGCCAGCAGAACGAATACAGCTATGAACACTGAAGCTTTCTTT. Its translation: CASRTNTAMNTEAFF.

This clonotype has ten or more counts. The rearrangement joins TRBV20-1 to TRBJ2-5; 8 bases align to TRBD2. Germline CDR1 and CDR2: DFQATT and SNEGSKA (reference sequence). V dropped 0 bases and J dropped 5; count of bases not matched to a gene: 11. The CDR3 spans 16 residues. The DNA for the CDR3 is TGCAGTGCTAGAGATCCCTTAGCGGGACTTAGGGAGACCCAGTACTTC. Translation gives CSARDPLAGLRETQYF.

This clonotype occurred many times. V gene TRBV7-8 combines with J gene TRBJ2-7; 8 bases agree with TRBD2. The CDR3 extends over 19 amino acids. V shed 1 base and J 4 bases; nucleotides not matched to a gene: 18. Germline CDR1 SGHVS, CDR2 FQNEAQ. In DNA form, the CDR3 reads TGTGCCAGCAGCTTAGGGCCCCTGGTACTAGCGGTGGGGGGGTACGAGCAGTACTTC. As protein: CASSLGPLVLAVGGYEQYF. Complete variable domain (other parts from reference TRBV7-8 and TRBJ2-7): GAGVSQSPRYKVAKRGQDVALRCDPISGHVSLFWYQQALGQGPEFLTYFQNEAQLDKSGLPSDRFFAERPEGSVSTLKIQRTQQEDSAVYLCASSLGPLVLAVGGYEQYFGPGTRLTVT.

This clonotype was detected ten times or more. The rearrangement uses TRBV24-1 and TRBJ1-5; TRBD1 matches 10 bases. This CDR3 contains 17 residues. The ends lost 4 bases at V and 3 bases at J; junction bases unmatched: 8. Germline V gene lookup returns CDR1 KGHDR and CDR2 SFDVKD. CDR3 sequence: CATSERGTGAINQPQHF. The CDR3 DNA sequence: TGTGCCACCAGTGAACGAGGGACAGGGGCCATCAATCAGCCCCAGCATTTT.

V is TRBV6-1 and J is TRBJ2-2; D possibly uses TRBD1 or TRBD2 (5 bases each). The ends were cut back, 4 bases at V and 7 bases at J, with 16 bases in the middle. Germline CDR1 is MNHNS and CDR2 is SASEGT. The CDR3 runs to 15 residues. CDR3 coding DNA: TGTGCCAGCAGTGGGTGGGACGAAGAGTTCGGGGAGCTGTTTTTT. Translation: CASSGWDEEFGELFF.

This clonotype has at least ten counts. The chain combines TRBV28 with TRBJ1-1; D remains ambiguous. V was trimmed by 7 bases and J by 5 bases, leaving 17 bases between them. The CDR3 runs 14 residues. The germline V gene has CDR1 MDHEN and CDR2 SYDVKM. The CDR3 coding sequence is TGTGCCAGCATTATGGCGTATTCTGGGACTGAAGCTTTCTTT. Its protein is CASIMAYSGTEAFF.

V is TRBV7-8 and J is TRBJ2-7; perhaps TRBD2 as D (5 bases). Trimming took 1 base from V and 7 from J, leaving 20 bases between them. Germline assignment: CDR1 SGHVS and CDR2 FQNEAQ. The CDR3 runs 16 residues. The CDR3 sequence: CASSLGQSSGMDEQYF. The CDR3 DNA reads as TGTGCCAGCAGCTTAGGTCAGTCCTCGGGAATGGATGAGCAGTACTTC.

DNA of the CDR3: TGTGCCAGCAGACCAGCGAACACCGGGGAGCTGTTTTTT. It translates to CASRPANTGELFF. V usage is TRBV6-1 and J usage is TRBJ2-2; the D is unclear. Germline CDR1 MNHNS, CDR2 SASEGT. The CDR3 contains 13 residues. V was pared by 6 bases and J by 0 bases, with 5 bases between.

This clonotype has at least ten counts. CDR3 nucleotide sequence: TGTGCCAGCAGTTTATTACTGAATCGTCCGGAACCCACTGAAGCTTTCTTT. Translated: CASSLLLNRPEPTEAFF. The chain combines TRBV28 with TRBJ1-1, with D unclear. Germline V CDR1 and CDR2: MDHEN, SYDVKM. Deletions cut 1 base from V and 4 bases from J, with 19 bases between. The CDR3 is 17 amino acids.

On this clonotype: Possible read error: a much larger clone is one base away. The rearrangement uses TRBV7-6 and TRBJ2-1; 9 positions agree with TRBD1. V lost 3 bases, J lost 3 bases, and 6 bases stayed unmatched. CDR1 and CDR2 from the germline V gene are SGHVS and FNYEAQ. This CDR3 is built from 16 residues. CDR3 in DNA: TGTGCCAGCAGCTTGAGTGCGGGACAGGGCTACAATGAGCAGTTCTTC. Translated: CASSLSAGQGYNEQFF.

This clonotype was seen a few times. The chain carries TRBV3-1 and TRBJ2-3; perhaps TRBD2 as D (6 bases). The CDR3 contains 16 residues. The germline V and J ends were trimmed by 0 bases and 0 bases, with 10 bases remaining between them. Germline V gene sequence: CDR1 LGHDT, CDR2 YNNKEL (reference sequence). The CDR3, as DNA: TGTGCCAGCAGCCAAGATGCGGGGATGAGCACAGATACGCAGTATTTT. Translated: CASSQDAGMSTDTQYF.

This clonotype was picked up a small number of times. The genes are TRBV20-1 and TRBJ1-2; D is unresolved. Trimming shortened V by 0 bases and J by 4 bases, and 9 bases separated the two germline ends. The CDR3 is 13 amino acids. Germline V gene data show CDR1 as DFQATT and CDR2 as SNEGSKA (reference sequence). The CDR3 reads CSARDGRAYGYTF. The CDR3 DNA is TGCAGTGCTAGAGATGGGAGGGCCTATGGCTACACCTTC.

In its sample, this clonotype was seen many times. The chain links TRBV19 to TRBJ1-1; D is unclear. Per germline, CDR1 LNHDA and CDR2 SQIVND (reference sequence). V lost 3 bases and J lost 1, with 6 bases in between. The CDR3 spans 13 residues. CDR3 residues: CASSMSGNTEAFF. DNA for the CDR3: TGTGCCAGTAGTATGTCGGGGAACACTGAAGCTTTCTTT.

This clonotype was seen repeatedly, ten times or more. The V gene is TRBV7-9, the J gene TRBJ1-1; D may be TRBD1 (5 bases). This CDR3 comprises 24 residues. Between the trimmed V and J ends, which lost 4 bases and 0 bases, there was a span of 39 bases. Germline-derived CDR1 and CDR2 are SEHNR and FQNEAQ (reference sequence). The CDR3 sequence is CASSSPRATPELNRGHIMNTEAFF. The CDR3 region has the DNA TGTGCCAGCAGCTCACCTAGAGCAACACCCGAGTTGAATAGGGGCCACATCATGAACACTGAAGCTTTCTTT.

This clonotype occurred many times. This sequence joins TRBV6-2 or TRBV6-3 and TRBJ2-5; tentatively, D is TRBD1 (6 bases). V was pared by 6 bases and J by 4 bases, with 12 bases between. Germline lookup yields CDR1 MNHEY and CDR2 SVGEGT. CDR3 size: 13 residues. CDR3: CASSRGQLETQYF. The CDR3, as DNA: TGTGCCAGCAGCCGCGGACAGCTAGAGACCCAGTACTTC.

In this sample, this clonotype turned up a few times. The chain couples TRBV24-1 to TRBJ2-7; 9 bases are shared with TRBD1. The length of the CDR3 is 13 residues. The V segment lost 5 bases and the J segment 5 bases; nucleotides outside the gene matches: 3. Germline assignment: CDR1 KGHDR and CDR2 SFDVKD. The CDR3 reads CATSGDRDDEQYF. The CDR3 DNA reads as TGTGCCACCAGTGGGGACAGGGACGACGAGCAGTACTTC.

Concerning this clonotype itself: A read error may be the cause here, since a much bigger clone is one base away. V is TRBV7-8 and J is TRBJ2-1, with D hard to call. The CDR3 totals 16 residues. Germline V gene sequence: CDR1 SGHVS, CDR2 FQNEAQ. V gave up 7 bases and J gave up 3 bases, with 19 bases separating them. The CDR3 coding sequence is TGTGCCAGCAACGTACTTGACCGGAGCTTCTACAATGAGCAGTTCTTC. Amino acid sequence: CASNVLDRSFYNEQFF. The whole variable domain, filled in from reference TRBV7-8 and TRBJ2-1, reads GAGVSQSPRYKVAKRGQDVALRCDPISGHVSLFWYQQALGQGPEFLTYFQNEAQLDKSGLPSDRFFAERPEGSVSTLKIQRTQQEDSAVYLCASNVLDRSFYNEQFFGPGTRLTVL.

This clonotype was seen a handful of times. V and J are TRBV9 and TRBJ2-5; 10 nucleotides match TRBD2. This CDR3 is built from 14 residues. Trimming at V came to 3 bases and at J to 2 bases, leaving 1 base not matched to a gene. The germline CDR1 and CDR2 sequences are SGDLS and YYNGEE. The CDR3 region is CASSELAGQETQYF. CDR3 in DNA: TGTGCCAGCAGCGAACTAGCGGGGCAAGAGACCCAGTACTTC.

This clonotype was observed many times. V is TRBV11-1 and J is TRBJ2-7, with D perhaps assigned TRBD1 or TRBD2 (5 bases each). The germline CDR1 and CDR2 sequences are SGHAT and FQDESV (reference sequence). V was pared by 0 bases and J by 2 bases, with 14 bases between. This CDR3 is built from 16 residues. The CDR3 sequence is CASSLALTGRTYEQYF. DNA for the CDR3: TGTGCCAGCAGCTTAGCCCTAACGGGACGGACCTACGAGCAGTACTTC.

This clonotype has a count of ten or more. The rearrangement uses TRBV4-1 and TRBJ2-7; the D gene is possibly TRBD1 (5 bases). The CDR3 sequence is 13 residues long. Per germline, CDR1 MGHRA and CDR2 YSYEKL. With 0 bases removed from V and 9 bases from J, the gap between germline ends came to 12 bases. CDR3 in amino acids: CASSQDSGLTQYF. The CDR3, as DNA: TGCGCCAGCAGCCAAGATTCAGGGCTAACGCAGTACTTC.

This clonotype was seen ten or more times. This rearrangement joins TRBV28 to TRBJ2-7; D is uncertain. The V end lost 6 bases, the J end lost 7 bases, and 22 bases lay between the germline ends. CDR1 MDHEN and CDR2 SYDVKM come from the germline V gene. The CDR3 spans 15 residues. The CDR3 region is CASRITSNPAEEQYF. Written as DNA, the CDR3 is TGTGCCAGCAGGATTACCAGTAACCCTGCCGAGGAGCAGTACTTC.

The chain couples TRBV6-2 or TRBV6-3 to TRBJ2-2; 9 bases map to TRBD1. CDR3 size: 17 residues. From germline, CDR1 is MNHEY and CDR2 SVGEGT. Trimming removed 10 bases from V and 0 bases from J; junction bases left unmatched: 12. CDR3 loop: CATHPSRTGANTGELFF. CDR3 nucleotides: TGTGCCACCCACCCGTCCAGGACAGGGGCGAACACCGGGGAGCTGTTTTTT.